This TCR beta chain was obtained from a study of shared clonotypes between healthy human individuals. Generated by immunoSEQ multiplex PCR, the TCRdb table keeps only in-frame clones and is missing some. The data hold about 600,000 clones, with approximately 97% observed a single time. The J segment lost 12 bases and the V segment lost 5 bases, leaving 16 bases of the junction unmatched. CDR1 is SGHTA and CDR2 is FQGNSA in the germline V gene. The CDR3 extends over 15 amino acids. The sample consisted of naive CD4+ T cells sorted from blood. As for subset: CD45RA+ positively selected. The chain has TRBV7-2 and TRBJ1-1; TRBD1 matches 9 bases. This receptor was obtained from a woman in her twenties or thirties in good health. CDR3 protein: CASSPRVRTGVKTFF. Here the CDR3 DNA reads TGTGCCAGCAGCCCCAGAGTTAGGACAGGGGTGAAAACTTTCTTT.